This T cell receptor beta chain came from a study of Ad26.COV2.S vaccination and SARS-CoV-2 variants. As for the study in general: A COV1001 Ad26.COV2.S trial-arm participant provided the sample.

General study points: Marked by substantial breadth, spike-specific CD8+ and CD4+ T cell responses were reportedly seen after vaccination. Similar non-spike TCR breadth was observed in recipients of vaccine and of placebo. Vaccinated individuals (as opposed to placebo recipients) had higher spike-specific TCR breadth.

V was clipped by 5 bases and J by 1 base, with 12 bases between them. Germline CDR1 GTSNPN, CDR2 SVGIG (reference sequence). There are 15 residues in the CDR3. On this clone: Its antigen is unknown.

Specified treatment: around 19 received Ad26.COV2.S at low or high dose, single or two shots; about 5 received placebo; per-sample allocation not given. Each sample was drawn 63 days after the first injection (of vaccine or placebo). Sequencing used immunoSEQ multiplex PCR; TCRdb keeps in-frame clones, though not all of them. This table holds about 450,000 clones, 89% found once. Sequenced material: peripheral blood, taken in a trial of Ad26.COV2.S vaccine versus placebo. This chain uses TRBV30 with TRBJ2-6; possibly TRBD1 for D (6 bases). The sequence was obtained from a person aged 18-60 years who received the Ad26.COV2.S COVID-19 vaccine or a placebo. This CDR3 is CAWYTGLSGANVLTF. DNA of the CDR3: TGTGCCTGGTATACAGGGCTTTCTGGGGCCAACGTCCTGACTTTC.